The 20 T cell receptor beta chains in this list originate from one sample, sequenced in a study of regulatory T cells in long-lasting Graves disease. Assembly of TCR beta libraries relied on iRepertoire HTBI primers together with Arm-PCR of CDR3 regions. TCRdb called the multiplex PCR reads again in MiXCR, with one record for every CDR3 protein. The data contain approximately 470,000 distinct CDR3 sequences, under 20% of them singletons. Noted time point: newly diagnosed GD, antithyroid drugs for less than 3 months. The TCR library was prepared using RNA isolated from PBMCs. This same sample was also part of a study on T cells in Graves' hyperthyroidism and ophthalmopathy.

The sequences come from peripheral blood mononuclear cells (PBMCs), collected at new diagnosis, from a patient treated with antithyroid drugs. The receptors originated from a man in his forties or fifties with Graves disease.

In the case of this clonotype: This may be a read error, as it is one base from a much larger clone. This chain connects TRBV7-9 to TRBJ1-1, with D uncertain. CDR3 size: 12 residues. Germline assignment: CDR1 SEHNR and CDR2 FQNEAQ (reference sequence). The CDR3, as DNA: TGTGCCAACAGCCATAATCGGGCTGAAGCTTTCTTT. Its protein is CANSHNRAEAFF.

This clonotype was seen many times. The chain links TRBV20-1 to TRBJ2-1; 8 bases are a match to TRBD2. From germline, CDR1 is DFQATT and CDR2 SNEGSKA (reference sequence). This CDR3 is 14 amino acids long. Unmatched junction bases numbered 6, after V lost 6 bases and J lost 2 bases. CDR3 bases: TGCAGTGCCCACGGGCGGGAGGCCTACAATGAGCAGTTCTTC. It is translated as CSAHGREAYNEQFF.

This clonotype was detected ten times or more. The rearrangement joins TRBV28 to TRBJ2-5, with D perhaps matching TRBD1 or TRBD2 (5 bases each). V lost 6 bases to trimming and J lost 5 bases, with 19 bases between them. This CDR3 has 15 residues. The germline gives CDR1 MDHEN, CDR2 SYDVKM. The CDR3: CASRFGTSDTETQYF. CDR3 in DNA: TGTGCCAGCAGATTCGGGACCTCCGATACGGAGACCCAGTACTTC.

This clonotype was detected a few times. The rearrangement links TRBV19 to TRBJ2-5, with 9 bases aligning to TRBD2. V lost 3 bases, J lost 5 bases, and 4 bases stayed unmatched. Germline V gene data show CDR1 as LNHDA and CDR2 as SQIVND (reference sequence). The CDR3 is made up of 14 amino acids. The CDR3 sequence: CASSIRGRGETQYF. CDR3 DNA: TGTGCCAGTAGTATCCGCGGGAGGGGTGAGACCCAGTACTTC.

Ten or more counts support this clonotype. J is TRBJ2-5 and V is TRBV24-1; 12 positions agree with TRBD1. Germline V lookup: CDR1 KGHDR, CDR2 SFDVKD. This CDR3 contains 14 residues. Germline trimming cut 4 bases from V and 7 bases from J; bases unmatched to any gene: 3. The CDR3 region is CATSERGQGATQYF. CDR3 sequence (DNA): TGTGCCACCAGTGAACGGGGACAGGGGGCGACCCAGTACTTC.

This clonotype was counted ten times or more. The chain carries TRBV18 and TRBJ1-2; TRBD1 agrees at 8 bases. The germline V gene encodes CDR1 KGHSH and CDR2 LQKENI. Trimming cost V 2 bases and J 4 bases; bases outside gene matches: 3. The CDR3 is made up of 14 amino acids. The CDR3 loop is CASSPGDRGYGYTF. The CDR3 DNA follows: TGTGCCAGCTCACCAGGTGACAGGGGCTATGGCTACACCTTC.

This clonotype was picked up many times. CDR3 in amino acids: CASSPRQGSKTQYF. DNA for the CDR3: TGTGCCAGCAGTCCCCGACAGGGGTCTAAGACCCAGTACTTC. The gene calls are TRBV27 and TRBJ2-5; 8 bases fit TRBD1. Per the germline V gene, CDR1 is MNHEY and CDR2 is SMNVEV (reference sequence). The CDR3 is made up of 14 amino acids. The V segment lost 5 bases and the J segment 6 bases; nucleotides outside the gene matches: 8.

The rearrangement links TRBV24-1 to TRBJ2-7, with TRBD1 matching over 7 bases. The V and J ends lost 9 bases and 4 bases, in that order; junction bases with no gene match: 11. The CDR3 covers 14 residues. The germline CDR1 and CDR2 sequences are KGHDR and SFDVKD. The CDR3 reads CATGEQGPPYEQYF. The CDR3 DNA follows: TGTGCCACCGGGGAACAGGGGCCCCCATACGAGCAGTACTTC.

The chain couples TRBV6-1 to TRBJ2-3, with a tentative D call TRBD1 (6 bases). Germline-derived CDR1 and CDR2 are MNHNS and SASEGT. The CDR3 is 14 amino acids. V lost 5 bases, J lost 1 base, and 10 bases lay in between. CDR3 residues: CASSTTGCTDTQYF. CDR3 bases: TGTGCCAGCAGTACGACAGGTTGCACAGATACGCAGTATTTT.

In its sample, this clonotype was seen many times. V and J are TRBV18 and TRBJ2-2; a weak D match, TRBD2 (5 bases). V lost 0 bases and J lost 4, with 12 bases in between. Germline CDR1 reads KGHSH; CDR2 reads LQKENI. The CDR3 totals 16 residues. Here the CDR3 DNA reads TGTGCCAGCTCACCACCGTCGGGGTCGGTCACCGGGGAGCTGTTTTTT. This translates into CASSPPSGSVTGELFF.

Notes on this clonotype: A much larger clone sits a single nucleotide away, making a read error possible. The chain links TRBV12-3 or TRBV12-4 to TRBJ1-5; D gene ambiguous. This CDR3 is 13 amino acids long. V lost 6 bases to trimming and J lost 7 bases, with 13 bases between them. As DNA, the CDR3 is TGTGCCAGCAGACTGGGCGGCGACCAGCCCCAGCATTTT. Its translation: CASRLGGDQPQHF.

The V gene is TRBV20-1, the J gene TRBJ2-1; 8 bases fit TRBD1. The CDR3 loop spans 15 amino acids. CDR1 DFQATT and CDR2 SNEGSKA come from the germline V gene (reference sequence). V was clipped by 5 bases and J by 4 bases; unmatched bases: 10. The CDR3 loop reads CSAPPFRGPYNEQFF. Written as DNA, the CDR3 is TGCAGTGCTCCCCCCTTCAGGGGGCCTTACAATGAGCAGTTCTTC.

This clonotype has ten or more counts. This chain links TRBV29-1 with TRBJ2-7; D is unresolved. The ends were cut back, 5 bases at V and 2 bases at J, with 7 bases in the middle. Germline values: CDR1 SQVTM, CDR2 ANQGSEA. The CDR3 covers 11 residues. In DNA, the CDR3 is TGCAGCGTTTCAGGAGCCTACGAGCAGTACTTC. Encoded protein: CSVSGAYEQYF.

This clonotype was seen many times. This rearrangement joins TRBV28 to TRBJ2-1; 7 bases agree with TRBD2. The closer fit of TRBJ2-5 to the DNA end suggests the J call may be wrong. The CDR3 runs 13 residues. Germline V lookup: CDR1 MDHEN, CDR2 SYDVKM. CDR3 DNA sequence: TGTGCCAGCAGTCGAACTAGCGCAGAGACCCAGTACTTC. Amino acids: CASSRTSAETQYF.

Many counts were recorded for this clonotype. J is TRBJ2-7 and V is TRBV24-1, with D possibly called TRBD1 or TRBD2 (5 bases each). Germline values: CDR1 KGHDR, CDR2 SFDVKD. V gave up 7 bases and J gave up 2 bases, with 14 bases separating them. This CDR3 is 14 amino acids long. CDR3 sequence (DNA): TGTGCCACCAGGTGGGGGTATGGCCCCTACGAGCAGTACTTC. It specifies CATRWGYGPYEQYF.

This clonotype has ten or more counts. A junction end diverges from the germline sequence, so it may reflect a read error. This chain links TRBV5-6 with TRBJ2-7; 9 bases fit TRBD1. This CDR3 spans 14 amino acids. Germline values: CDR1 SGHDT, CDR2 YYEEEE. The CDR3: CASSPGQGSHEQYF. CDR3 nucleotide sequence: TGTGCCAGCAGCCCGGGACAGGGCTCCCACGAGCAGTACTTC.

This clonotype was seen many times. V usage is TRBV5-1 and J usage is TRBJ2-1; D not certain. V was trimmed by 4 bases and J by 5 bases, leaving 10 bases between them. The CDR3 consists of 13 residues. Germline CDR1 is SGHRS and CDR2 is YFSETQ. CDR3 amino acids: CASSKTVDNEQFF. The CDR3 DNA is TGCGCCAGCAGCAAGACGGTAGACAATGAGCAGTTCTTC.

The chain links TRBV4-1 to TRBJ2-3; no reliable D call. The ends were cut back, 3 bases at V and 6 bases at J, with 7 bases in the middle. The CDR3 covers 12 residues. CDR1 is MGHRA and CDR2 is YSYEKL in the germline V gene. CDR3 protein: CASSHPLDTQYF. The CDR3 region has the DNA TGCGCCAGCAGCCACCCACTGGATACGCAGTATTTT.

Of note for this clonotype: Just one base apart from a much larger clone, this may be a read error. CDR3 protein: CSARGQATDTQYF. CDR3 nucleotide sequence: TGCAGTGCTAGAGGACAGGCCACAGATACGCAGTATTTT. The gene calls are TRBV20-1 and TRBJ2-3, with D tentatively TRBD1 (6 bases). The germline V gene has CDR1 DFQATT and CDR2 SNEGSKA (reference sequence). V was trimmed by 1 base and J by 2 bases, leaving 7 bases between them. CDR3 length: 13 residues.

This clonotype has a count of ten or more. The chain uses TRBV2 and TRBJ2-3, with 12 bases aligning to TRBD2. Germline-derived CDR1 and CDR2 are SNHLY and FYNNEI. Trimming took 5 bases from V and 7 from J; bases not matched to a gene: 16. The CDR3 spans 18 residues. CDR3 DNA: TGTGCCAGCAGTCTCGAGCCGACTAGCGGGAGTAGGGTGAATACGCAGTATTTT. It specifies CASSLEPTSGSRVNTQYF.